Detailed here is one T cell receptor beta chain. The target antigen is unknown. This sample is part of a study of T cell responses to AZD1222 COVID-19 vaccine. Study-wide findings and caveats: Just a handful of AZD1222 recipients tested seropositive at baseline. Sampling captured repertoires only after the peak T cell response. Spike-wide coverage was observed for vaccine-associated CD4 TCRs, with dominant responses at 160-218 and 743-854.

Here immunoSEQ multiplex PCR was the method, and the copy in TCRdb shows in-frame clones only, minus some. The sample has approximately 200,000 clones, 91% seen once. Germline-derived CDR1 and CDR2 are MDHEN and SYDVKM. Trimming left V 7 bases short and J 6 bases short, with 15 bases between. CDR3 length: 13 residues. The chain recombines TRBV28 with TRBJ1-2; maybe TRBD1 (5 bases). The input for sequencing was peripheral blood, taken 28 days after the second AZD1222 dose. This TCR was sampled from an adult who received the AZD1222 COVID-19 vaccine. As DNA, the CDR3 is TGTGCCAGCACCTTGGGGGGGGTTAATGGCTACACCTTC. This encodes CASTLGGVNGYTF.